Shown below are 8 T cell receptor beta chains from a single sample sequenced in a study of blood T cell repertoires in COVID-19. Here immunoSEQ multiplex PCR was the method, and the copy in TCRdb shows in-frame clones only, minus some. The sample shows 28,000 or so clones, approximately 83% of them seen only once. The sample taken for sequencing was peripheral blood. The receptor source for this set is an elderly woman with COVID-19, enrolled during active disease.

This chain connects TRBV30 to TRBJ1-3; 8 bases line up with TRBD1. V was pared by 5 bases and J by 7 bases, with 7 bases of the junction left unmatched. This CDR3 is 13 amino acids long. Germline V gene data show CDR1 as GTSNPN and CDR2 as SVGIG (reference sequence). The CDR3 loop reads CAWGRTGRNTIYF. CDR3 nucleotides: TGTGCCTGGGGGCGGACAGGGAGGAACACCATATATTTT.

This rearrangement joins TRBV7-2 to TRBJ2-2; 12 nucleotides agree with TRBD2. The junction had 4 bases not matched to a gene; V was cut back by 1 base and J by 1 base. Per the germline V gene, CDR1 is SGHTA and CDR2 is FQGNSA. The CDR3 loop spans 18 amino acids. The CDR3, as DNA: TGTGCCAGCAGCTTAGAACTAGCGGGGGGACTGAACACCGGGGAGCTGTTTTTT. This codes for CASSLELAGGLNTGELFF.

The chain uses TRBV6-6 and TRBJ1-1; possibly TRBD1 for D (5 bases). Trimming left V 3 bases short and J 5 bases short, with 10 bases between. CDR3 length: 13 residues. CDR1 and CDR2 from the germline V gene are MNHNY and SVGAGI (reference sequence). This CDR3 is CASSYYGGTEAFF. The CDR3 region has the DNA TGTGCCAGCAGTTATTACGGGGGGACTGAAGCTTTCTTT.

The chain joins TRBV15 to TRBJ2-7; 11 positions match TRBD1. Germline V lookup: CDR1 LNHNV, CDR2 YYDKDF (reference sequence). The junction had 7 bases not matched to a gene; V was cut back by 2 bases and J by 1 base. The CDR3 spans 17 residues. The CDR3 DNA is TGTGCCACCAGCAGACGCTCGGGACAGGGGGGGTCCTACGAGCAGTACTTC. Its protein product is CATSRRSGQGGSYEQYF.

The CDR3 sequence: CASSHPAGTRGSDTQYF. The CDR3 region has the DNA TGTGCCAGCAGCCACCCAGCCGGGACTAGGGGCTCCGATACGCAGTATTTT. V is TRBV4-2 and J is TRBJ2-3; 8 positions agree with TRBD2. CDR1 LGHNA and CDR2 YNFKEQ come from the germline V gene. This CDR3 spans 17 amino acids. Trimming removed 3 bases from V and 6 bases from J; junction bases left unmatched: 14.

This clone was counted between two and nine times. The CDR3 coding sequence is TGTGCCAGCAGTTATTTGGACAGGGTTAGTACTGAAGCTTTCTTT. This codes for CASSYLDRVSTEAFF. The rearrangement links TRBV28 to TRBJ1-1; TRBD1 matches 8 bases. There are 15 residues in the CDR3. V shed 4 bases and J 5 bases; nucleotides not matched to a gene: 9. From germline, CDR1 is MDHEN and CDR2 SYDVKM.

This sequence joins TRBV9 and TRBJ1-6, with TRBD1 as a possible D gene (5 bases). The CDR3 runs to 17 residues. V dropped 3 bases and J dropped 5 bases, with 18 bases sitting between them. CDR1 is SGDLS and CDR2 is YYNGEE in the germline V gene. This CDR3 reads CASSGRGGGYDNSPLHF. CDR3 nucleotides: TGTGCCAGCAGCGGACGGGGGGGAGGGTACGATAATTCACCCCTCCACTTT.

V usage is TRBV13 and J usage is TRBJ2-1; the D gene is possibly TRBD2 (5 bases). This CDR3 has 14 residues. V dropped 0 bases and J dropped 2 bases, with 5 bases sitting between them. Germline assignment: CDR1 PRHDT and CDR2 FYEKMQ (reference sequence). CDR3 in DNA: TGTGCCAGCAGCTTAGGCGGGGCCTACAATGAGCAGTTCTTC. Translation gives CASSLGGAYNEQFF.